The 30 T cell receptor beta chains listed next were all sequenced from one sample in a study of CD4 T cells in relation to SARS-CoV-2 and coronaviruses. Clones were read by immunoSEQ multiplex PCR, and TCRdb kept only the in-frame ones, dropping some. The profile covers some 30,000 clones, with more than 60% appearing a single time and 3.4% taken by the ten largest. Their specific antigens are unknown. The sequenced sample consisted of memory CD4+ T cells from PBMCs, cultured in vitro. All receptors derive from an adult with COVID-19.

This chain joins TRBV7-2 and TRBJ2-5; D unclear. Trimming removed 5 bases at V and 10 bases at J, with 20 bases between. CDR3 length: 14 residues. The germline V gene has CDR1 SGHTA and CDR2 FQGNSA. The CDR3: CASSLYGRSEVQYF. The DNA of the CDR3 is TGTGCCAGCAGCCTATACGGTCGGTCTGAAGTCCAGTACTTC. Based on the CDR3 plus reference TRBV7-2 and TRBJ2-5, the full variable domain is GAGVSQSPSNKVTEKGKDVELRCDPISGHTALYWYRQSLGQGLEFLIYFQGNSAPDKSGLPSDRFSAERTGGSVSTLTIQRTQQEDSAVYLCASSLYGRSEVQYFGPGTRLLVL.

V and J are TRBV11-2 and TRBJ2-7; 11 positions match TRBD2. Germline CDR1 is SGHAT and CDR2 is FQNNGV. The V and J ends lost 2 bases and 0 bases, in that order; junction bases with no gene match: 9. The CDR3 is 18 residues long. CDR3 sequence reads: CASSLFPGGLAASYEQYF. Written as DNA, the CDR3 is TGTGCCAGCAGCTTATTCCCTGGGGGACTAGCGGCCTCCTACGAGCAGTACTTC.

The chain is built from TRBV30 and TRBJ1-1; 8 positions match TRBD1. Germline CDR1 and CDR2: GTSNPN and SVGIG (reference sequence). CDR3 length: 14 amino acids. The J segment lost 4 bases and the V segment lost 4 bases, leaving 8 bases of the junction unmatched. In DNA form, the CDR3 reads TGTGCCTGGAAAAAGACAGGGGTAGCCACTGAAGCTTTCTTT. It codes for CAWKKTGVATEAFF.

The CDR3 sequence: CASSLRTSGYNEQFF. As DNA, the CDR3 is TGTGCCAGCAGCTTGCGGACTAGCGGATACAATGAGCAGTTCTTC. This sequence joins TRBV7-6 and TRBJ2-1, with 10 bases aligning to TRBD2. The CDR3 has 15 amino acids. V shed 3 bases and J 4 bases; nucleotides not matched to a gene: 3. Germline values: CDR1 SGHVS, CDR2 FNYEAQ.

The chain joins TRBV3-1 (or the pseudogene TRBV3-2) to TRBJ1-6; tentative D call: TRBD1 (5 bases). This CDR3 is built from 14 residues. Between the trimmed V and J ends, which lost 8 bases and 7 bases, there was a span of 15 bases. Germline CDR1 is LGHDT and CDR2 is YNNKEL (reference sequence). This CDR3 is CASGQGLRNSPLHF. The CDR3 nucleotides read TGTGCCAGCGGTCAGGGCTTAAGAAATTCACCCCTCCACTTT.

As DNA, the CDR3 is TGTGCCAGCAACGGGGACCAGGGTGGGAGTAATCAGCCCCAGCATTTT. It codes for CASNGDQGGSNQPQHF. The rearrangement links TRBV14 to TRBJ1-5, with D tentatively TRBD1 (5 bases). Trimming shortened V by 7 bases and J by 4 bases, and 20 bases separated the two germline ends. Germline V CDR1 and CDR2: SGHDN, FVKESK. This CDR3 contains 16 residues. Filled out from reference TRBV14 and TRBJ1-5, the complete variable domain reads EAGVTQFPSHSVIEKGQTVTLRCDPISGHDNLYWYRRVMGKEIKFLLHFVKESKQDESGMPNNRFLAERTGGTYSTLKVQPAELEDSGVYFCASNGDQGGSNQPQHFGDGTRLSIL.

This chain links TRBV7-2 with TRBJ2-7, with D perhaps TRBD2 (5 bases). Germline assignment: CDR1 SGHTA and CDR2 FQGNSA. This CDR3 region has 14 residues. V was trimmed by 5 bases and J by 1 base, leaving 12 bases between them. CDR3 sequence: CASSQAVGSYEQYF. The CDR3 coding sequence is TGTGCCAGCAGCCAAGCGGTAGGGTCCTACGAGCAGTACTTC.

The V and J genes are TRBV5-1 and TRBJ2-3; TRBD2 matches at 9 bases. The J segment lost 2 bases and the V segment lost 6 bases, leaving 4 bases of the junction unmatched. Germline V gives CDR1 SGHRS, CDR2 YFSETQ. The CDR3 is made up of 14 amino acids. CDR3: CASKLAGYTDTQYF. The CDR3 coding sequence is TGCGCCAGCAAACTAGCGGGCTACACAGATACGCAGTATTTT.

As regards this clone: The junction and the germline gene differ at one end; a read error may be behind it. The CDR3 protein is CASSLGLGTSGINAPIF. The CDR3 nucleotides read TGCGCCAGCAGCTTGGGCCTTGGGACTAGCGGGATCAATGCTCCCATCTTC. The chain couples TRBV5-1 to TRBJ2-1; the match to TRBD2 covers 13 bases. This CDR3 contains 17 residues. The germline V gene encodes CDR1 SGHRS and CDR2 YFSETQ.

J is TRBJ2-6 and V is TRBV6-6; no firm D call. CDR3 size: 11 residues. Per germline, CDR1 MNHNY and CDR2 SVGAGI (reference sequence). V lost 4 bases, J lost 9 bases, and 4 bases lay in between. In DNA, the CDR3 is TGTGCCAGCAGTTCGGGCAACGTCCTGACTTTC. Translating it yields CASSSGNVLTF.

This clone was counted between two and nine times. V gene TRBV4-1 combines with J gene TRBJ1-1, with D perhaps TRBD1 (6 bases). This CDR3 has 14 amino acids. Germline V CDR1 and CDR2: MGHRA, YSYEKL. V was trimmed by 2 bases and J by 4 bases, leaving 11 bases between them. For the CDR3, the DNA is TGCGCCAGCAGCCAAAGGGGGAGGTTCACTGAAGCTTTCTTT. Translated: CASSQRGRFTEAFF.

The chain employs TRBV5-6 and TRBJ2-6; no reliable D call. This CDR3 has 12 amino acids. The germline V gene has CDR1 SGHDT and CDR2 YYEEEE. Trimming took off 4 bases at V and 8 bases at J, with 7 bases between the two ends. The CDR3 protein is CASSHTPNVLTF. For the CDR3, the DNA is TGTGCCAGCAGCCATACCCCCAACGTCCTGACTTTC.

The chain is built from TRBV7-2 and TRBJ2-5; possibly TRBD1 for D (5 bases). Germline V gene data show CDR1 as SGHTA and CDR2 as FQGNSA. The CDR3 length is 13 residues. Trimming took 0 bases from V and 5 from J, leaving 7 bases between them. The CDR3 here is CASSLARGETQYF. CDR3 bases: TGTGCCAGCAGCTTAGCTAGGGGTGAGACCCAGTACTTC. Supplemented by reference TRBV7-2 and TRBJ2-5, the full variable domain reads GAGVSQSPSNKVTEKGKDVELRCDPISGHTALYWYRQSLGQGLEFLIYFQGNSAPDKSGLPSDRFSAERTGGSVSTLTIQRTQQEDSAVYLCASSLARGETQYFGPGTRLLVL.

This chain links TRBV12-3 or TRBV12-4 with TRBJ1-4; D possibly corresponds to TRBD1 (6 bases). V was shortened by 10 bases and J by 6 bases, with 15 bases between the two germline ends. The CDR3 extends over 13 amino acids. CDR3: CAIRGRGDEKLFF. The CDR3 DNA reads TGTGCCATCCGGGGGCGCGGGGATGAAAAACTGTTTTTT.

Turning to this clone: A junction boundary mismatches the germline segment, possibly from a read error. This chain connects TRBV5-1 to TRBJ1-2, with 9 positions matching TRBD1. CDR1 and CDR2 (germline): SGHRS, YFSETQ. The CDR3 is 12 amino acids. CDR3 nucleotides: TGCGCCAGCAGCTGGACAGGGGACCTTCTCGCCTTC. Protein sequence: CASSWTGDLLAF. Variable domain in full (rest from reference TRBV5-1 and TRBJ1-2): KAGVTQTPRYLIKTRGQQVTLSCSPISGHRSVSWYQQTPGQGLQFLFEYFSETQRNKGNFPGRFSGRQFSNSRSEMNVSTLELGDSALYLCASSWTGDLLAFGSGTRLTVV.

CDR3 sequence: CASSSDRSYGYTF. CDR3 in DNA: TGTGCCAGCAGTTCGGACAGGTCCTATGGCTACACCTTC. The chain is built from TRBV6-5 and TRBJ1-2, with 7 bases identical to TRBD1. Unmatched junction bases numbered 3, after V lost 4 bases and J lost 4 bases. The CDR3 spans 13 residues. Germline CDR1 is MNHEY and CDR2 is SVGAGI.

The CDR3 sequence: CASRTIVGGRAPYEQYF. In DNA form, the CDR3 reads TGTGCCAGCAGAACCATAGTCGGCGGGAGGGCCCCCTACGAGCAGTACTTC. The V call is TRBV27, the J call TRBJ2-7; 9 bases are a match to TRBD2. Germline CDR1 and CDR2: MNHEY and SMNVEV (reference sequence). The CDR3 covers 17 residues. V gave up 6 bases and J gave up 2 bases; unmatched junction bases: 14.

The chain joins TRBV2 to TRBJ2-5; D perhaps matches TRBD2 (6 bases). The germline gives CDR1 SNHLY, CDR2 FYNNEI. The CDR3 contains 14 residues. Trimming took off 3 bases at V and 3 bases at J, with 11 bases between the two ends. CDR3 in amino acids: CASSDGGAEETQYF. The CDR3 DNA sequence: TGTGCCAGCAGTGACGGAGGGGCTGAAGAGACCCAGTACTTC.

The genes are TRBV14 and TRBJ2-1, with D unclear. This CDR3 is built from 12 residues. Trimming left V 2 bases short and J 8 bases short, with 7 bases between. The germline CDR1 and CDR2 sequences are SGHDN and FVKESK. In DNA, the CDR3 is TGTGCCAGCAGCCAAATATTCGATGAGCAGTTCTTC. This sequence encodes CASSQIFDEQFF.

This clone was recorded only once. This chain uses TRBV28 with TRBJ1-4; D unresolved. The CDR3 length is 14 residues. The germline V gene has CDR1 MDHEN and CDR2 SYDVKM. Trimming shortened V by 5 bases and J by 5 bases, and 12 bases separated the two germline ends. CDR3 loop: CASSQADGNEKLFF. The DNA of the CDR3 is TGTGCCAGCAGTCAGGCGGATGGAAATGAAAAACTGTTTTTT.

The gene calls are TRBV4-1 and TRBJ2-2, with D possibly being TRBD1 or TRBD2 (5 bases each). Germline CDR1 is MGHRA and CDR2 is YSYEKL. CDR3 length equals 18 residues. Trimming left V 0 bases short and J 2 bases short, with 16 bases between. CDR3 DNA sequence: TGCGCCAGCAGCCAAGAAGGGACCGGAACTTACAACACCGGGGAGCTGTTTTTT. This encodes CASSQEGTGTYNTGELFF.

The V call is TRBV9, the J call TRBJ2-7, with D tentatively TRBD1 (6 bases). Trimming left V 4 bases short and J 12 bases short, with 20 bases between. Germline V gene lookup returns CDR1 SGDLS and CDR2 YYNGEE. The CDR3 runs to 13 residues. The CDR3: CASSPPAGTHLYF. CDR3 nucleotide sequence: TGTGCCAGCAGCCCCCCGGCAGGGACACACCTGTACTTC. Supplemented by reference TRBV9 and TRBJ2-7, the full variable domain reads DSGVTQTPKHLITATGQRVTLRCSPRSGDLSVYWYQQSLDQGLQFLIQYYNGEERAKGNILERFSAQQFPDLHSELNLSSLELGDSALYFCASSPPAGTHLYFGPGTRLTVT.

This chain uses TRBV28 with TRBJ1-6; TRBD1 matches at 8 bases. Unmatched junction bases numbered 10, after V lost 4 bases and J lost 11 bases. Germline CDR1 MDHEN, CDR2 SYDVKM. This CDR3 spans 15 amino acids. The CDR3 sequence is CASSYSGGSGAPLHF. Here the CDR3 DNA reads TGTGCCAGCAGTTATTCAGGGGGCTCAGGGGCACCCCTCCACTTT.

The count of this clone is one. This chain uses TRBV7-8 with TRBJ2-2, with 12 bases that match TRBD1. V shed 5 bases and J 4 bases; nucleotides not matched to a gene: 8. The CDR3 has 17 amino acids. In germline, CDR1 is SGHVS, CDR2 FQNEAQ. The CDR3 sequence: CASSPRDRGRSTGELFF. The CDR3 DNA is TGTGCCAGCAGCCCTCGGGACAGGGGGCGAAGCACCGGGGAGCTGTTTTTT. Full variable domain (missing parts from reference TRBV7-8 and TRBJ2-2): GAGVSQSPRYKVAKRGQDVALRCDPISGHVSLFWYQQALGQGPEFLTYFQNEAQLDKSGLPSDRFFAERPEGSVSTLKIQRTQQEDSAVYLCASSPRDRGRSTGELFFGEGSRLTVL.

The chain joins TRBV2 to TRBJ2-7; TRBD1 matches 12 bases. Germline values: CDR1 SNHLY, CDR2 FYNNEI. The CDR3 length is 14 residues. V shed 6 bases, J shed 7 bases, and the junction held 7 bases outside the gene matches. The CDR3 sequence is CASRPGQGAREQYF. The CDR3 bases are TGTGCCAGCAGACCGGGACAGGGGGCTAGGGAGCAGTACTTC.

A few counts support this clone. The chain employs TRBV19 and TRBJ2-7, with 12 bases matching TRBD2. From germline, CDR1 is LNHDA and CDR2 SQIVND (reference sequence). Losses at the gene ends were 2 bases for V and 4 bases for J; bases not matched to a gene: 9. This CDR3 spans 17 amino acids. CDR3 amino acids: CASSILLAGGQRYEQYF. CDR3 DNA sequence: TGTGCCAGTAGTATATTACTAGCGGGAGGCCAGCGGTACGAGCAGTACTTC.

The chain carries TRBV12-3 or TRBV12-4 and TRBJ2-2; D unclear. Trimming cost V 3 bases and J 8 bases, with 7 bases left between them. This CDR3 is built from 12 residues. DNA for the CDR3: TGTGCCAGCAGTTTCGACTTGGGGGAGCTGTTTTTT. It yields the protein CASSFDLGELFF.

The genes are TRBV29-1 and TRBJ2-7, with a tentative D call TRBD2 (6 bases). This CDR3 spans 15 amino acids. CDR1 SQVTM and CDR2 ANQGSEA come from the germline V gene. Trimming took 0 bases from V and 4 from J, leaving 16 bases between them. This CDR3 is CSVEDRNSGKYEQYF. CDR3 DNA sequence: TGCAGCGTTGAAGATCGTAATAGCGGCAAATACGAGCAGTACTTC.

This clone was picked up a small number of times. This sequence joins TRBV5-4 and TRBJ2-7, with 7 bases that match TRBD2. J gave up 3 bases and V 4 bases, and 7 bases lay outside the gene matches. CDR1 is SGHNT and CDR2 is YYREEE in the germline V gene (reference sequence). This CDR3 spans 14 amino acids. The CDR3 bases are TGTGCCAGCAGCGTAAGCGGGACTATCTACGAGCAGTACTTC. Its translation is CASSVSGTIYEQYF. The whole variable domain, filled in from reference TRBV5-4 and TRBJ2-7, reads ETGVTQSPTHLIKTRGQQVTLRCSSQSGHNTVSWYQQALGQGPQFIFQYYREEENGRGNFPPRFSGLQFPNYSSELNVNALELDDSALYLCASSVSGTIYEQYFGPGTRLTVT.

The gene calls are TRBV4-1 and TRBJ2-2, with 11 bases lining up with TRBD2. The CDR3 extends over 15 amino acids. Germline trimming cut 6 bases from V and 5 bases from J; bases unmatched to any gene: 5. The germline V gene encodes CDR1 MGHRA and CDR2 YSYEKL. In DNA, the CDR3 is TGCGCCAGCAGACTAGCGGGAGTGGGGACCGGGGAGCTGTTTTTT. It encodes CASRLAGVGTGELFF.